The rows below give T cell receptor beta chains drawn from one sample of a study of vaccination and CD4 T cells after COVID-19. TCRdb ran MiXCR on the PCR reads and lists one entry per CDR3 protein. The sample records approximately 18,000 distinct CDR3 sequences, about 32% being singletons. These TCRs are of unknown antigen specificity. The sample consisted of cultured CD4+ T cells from blood. Source of these receptors: a human donor with COVID-19. CDR3s include the opening cysteine and the closing phenylalanine or tryptophan. D genes are given only for firm matches. Where a row states a size, it is once, few, many or the class of an expanded clone; other rows omit it.

V gene	clone size	D gene	J gene	CDR3 protein	CDR3 DNA
TRBV4-3	-	-	TRBJ1-1	CASSQVTGNTEAFF	TGCGCCAGCAGCCAAGTAACGGGTAACACTGAAGCTTTCTTT
TRBV20-1	few	TRBD1	TRBJ1-5	CSARTGGGDQPQHF	TGCAGTGCTCGGACAGGGGGGGGAGATCAGCCCCAGCATTTT
TRBV25-1	-	TRBD1	TRBJ1-6	CASSEGGQGSHSPLHF	TGTGCCAGCAGTGAGGGGGGACAGGGTAGTCATTCACCCCTCCACTTT
TRBV25-1	medium-sized	-	TRBJ1-4	CASSPRHTAEKLFF	TGTGCCAGCAGTCCCCGACACACGGCTGAAAAACTGTTTTTT
TRBV7-3	-	TRBD1	TRBJ2-1	CASSARPLGGDGPYNEQFF	TGTGCCAGCAGCGCCCGGCCATTAGGGGGCGATGGACCCTACAATGAGCAGTTCTTC
TRBV6-1	few	-	TRBJ1-2	CASSESPGSNYGYTF	TGTGCCAGCAGTGAATCCCCAGGGTCTAACTATGGCTACACCTTC
TRBV6-5	few	-	TRBJ2-3	CASSYYQGDTQYF	TGTGCCAGCAGTTACTATCAGGGCGATACGCAGTATTTT
TRBV5-1	-	TRBD1	TRBJ1-1	CASSWGQGATEAFF	TGCGCCAGCAGCTGGGGACAGGGAGCCACTGAAGCTTTCTTT
TRBV20-1	-	-	TRBJ1-5	CSAREDSNQPQHF	TGCAGTGCTAGAGAGGATAGCAATCAGCCCCAGCATTTT
TRBV7-8	few	TRBD1	TRBJ1-6	CASSLVVVFGQGFSPLHF	TGTGCCAGCAGCTTAGTAGTCGTGTTCGGACAGGGTTTCTCACCCCTCCACTTT
TRBV20-1	-	-	TRBJ2-1	CSASPYSNEQFF	TGCAGTGCTTCACCCTATTCCAATGAGCAGTTCTTC
TRBV2	few	-	TRBJ2-7	CASSGSPGRRSYEQYF	TGTGCCAGCAGTGGGAGCCCGGGACGGCGCTCCTACGAGCAGTACTTC
TRBV28	few	-	TRBJ2-2	CASSSTGELFF	TGTGCCAGCAGTTCCACCGGGGAGCTGTTTTTT
TRBV10-3	-	TRBD2	TRBJ2-1	CAISDPGLAERSYNEQFF	TGTGCCATCAGCGATCCGGGACTAGCGGAAAGATCCTACAATGAGCAGTTCTTC
TRBV6-5	-	-	TRBJ1-1	CASSYPMTGHLTGAFF	TGTGCCAGCAGTTACCCGATGACAGGCCACCTGACAGGAGCTTTCTTT
TRBV18	-	-	TRBJ2-3	CASSLGSGRTQYF	TGTGCCAGCTCACTCGGATCAGGGAGAACGCAGTATTTT
TRBV5-1	medium-sized	-	TRBJ2-3	CASSLGQPGDTQYF	TGCGCCAGCAGCTTGGGGCAGCCGGGGGATACGCAGTATTTT
TRBV24-1	-	TRBD2	TRBJ2-3	CATSGTAGGRLTDTQYF	TGTGCCACCAGTGGAACGGCGGGGGGCCGACTCACAGATACGCAGTATTTT
TRBV2	few	-	TRBJ1-5	CASSDGGVQPQHF	TGTGCCAGCAGTGACGGAGGAGTCCAGCCCCAGCATTTT
TRBV12-3/TRBV12-4	once	TRBD1	TRBJ1-5	CASSSLGQGYPQPQHF	TGTGCCAGCAGTTCCCTAGGACAGGGGTACCCTCAGCCCCAGCATTTT
TRBV20-1	few	-	TRBJ2-1	CSARRVSSYNEQFF	TGCAGTGCTAGACGGGTGAGCTCCTACAATGAGCAGTTCTTC
TRBV6-5	few	-	TRBJ2-2	CASSYPGGGELFF	TGTGCCAGCAGTTATCCCGGGGGCGGGGAGCTGTTTTTT
TRBV19	-	-	TRBJ1-6	CASSASHNSPLHF	TGTGCCAGTAGTGCCTCCCACAATTCACCCCTCCACTTT
TRBV6-1	-	-	TRBJ1-5	CASRGGGGNQPQHF	TGTGCCAGTCGGGGGGGGGGCGGCAATCAGCCCCAGCATTTT
TRBV6-1	few	-	TRBJ1-1	CASRSGPTNTEAFF	TGTGCCAGCAGGTCCGGGCCAACGAACACTGAAGCTTTCTTT
TRBV27	few	-	TRBJ2-2	CASSSQGGTSGELFF	TGTGCCAGCAGCTCGCAGGGGGGTACCAGCGGGGAGCTGTTTTTT